These 31 T cell receptor beta chains came from one sample sequenced in a study of blood T cell repertoires in COVID-19. Clones were sequenced by immunoSEQ multiplex PCR, and TCRdb holds only the in-frame ones, with some missing. The profile covers 200,000 or so clones, with 70% to 90% appearing a single time and roughly 3.4% taken by the ten largest. Sample: PBMCs or T cells enriched from blood (not recorded which). The receptors come from a middle-aged woman with acute COVID-19.

The chain joins TRBV7-2 to TRBJ1-3; D is perhaps TRBD1 (5 bases). V lost 1 base, J lost 0 bases, and 13 bases lay in between. Germline CDR1 SGHTA, CDR2 FQGNSA. The CDR3 consists of 17 residues. The CDR3, as DNA: TGTGCCAGCAGCTTAGGATTGGCAGGGATCTCTGGAAACACCATATATTTT. Its translation is CASSLGLAGISGNTIYF.

V and J are TRBV18 and TRBJ1-3; D remains ambiguous. The V end lost 3 bases, the J end lost 0 bases, and 9 bases lay between the germline ends. CDR3 length: 15 residues. Germline-derived CDR1 and CDR2 are KGHSH and LQKENI. CDR3 in amino acids: CASSPGSFSGNTIYF. CDR3 coding DNA: TGTGCCAGCTCACCCGGGAGTTTCTCTGGAAACACCATATATTTT.

The CDR3 coding sequence is TGTGCCAGCAGTTCTCTCACAGGGGGCGGAGGGCAGTTCTTC. Residues: CASSSLTGGGGQFF. The chain joins TRBV7-2 to TRBJ2-1, with TRBD1 identical over 9 bases. Germline V gene sequence: CDR1 SGHTA, CDR2 FQGNSA. V gave up 6 bases and J gave up 12 bases; unmatched junction bases: 12. The CDR3 runs to 14 residues. The full variable domain, its missing parts supplied by reference TRBV7-2 and TRBJ2-1, is GAGVSQSPSNKVTEKGKDVELRCDPISGHTALYWYRQSLGQGLEFLIYFQGNSAPDKSGLPSDRFSAERTGGSVSTLTIQRTQQEDSAVYLCASSSLTGGGGQFFGPGTRLTVL.

V and J are TRBV3-1 (or the pseudogene TRBV3-2) and TRBJ1-2, with TRBD1 as a possible D gene (5 bases). Trimming shortened V by 0 bases and J by 8 bases, and 10 bases separated the two germline ends. The CDR3 runs to 13 residues. CDR1 LGHDT and CDR2 YNNKEL come from the germline V gene (reference sequence). The CDR3 coding sequence is TGTGCCAGCAGCCAAGACAGGGATCTCGGCTACACCTTC. Amino acid sequence: CASSQDRDLGYTF.

This chain links TRBV14 with TRBJ1-1; D possibly corresponds to TRBD1 (6 bases). The CDR3 covers 16 residues. Germline V gives CDR1 SGHDN, CDR2 FVKESK. V gave up 4 bases and J gave up 2 bases, with 17 bases separating them. DNA of the CDR3: TGTGCCAGCAGCCCCGGGGGGCGTGGGCCCAACACTGAAGCTTTCTTT. It translates to CASSPGGRGPNTEAFF.

This clone was observed a handful of times. This chain uses TRBV27 with TRBJ1-2; D gene uncertain. The CDR3 consists of 13 residues. Trimming removed 5 bases at V and 6 bases at J, with 13 bases between. Germline CDR1 is MNHEY and CDR2 is SMNVEV (reference sequence). CDR3 in amino acids: CASSPRMRNGYTF. DNA for the CDR3: TGTGCCAGCAGTCCCCGGATGCGGAATGGCTACACCTTC.

This chain links TRBV9 with TRBJ1-3; D ambiguous. The V end was cut by 3 bases, the J end by 0 bases, with 7 bases between. This CDR3 is 14 amino acids long. From germline, CDR1 is SGDLS and CDR2 YYNGEE. The CDR3 DNA is TGTGCCAGCAGCGGGCGAGGCTCTGGAAACACCATATATTTT. Its translation: CASSGRGSGNTIYF.

The chain joins TRBV6-5 to TRBJ1-2; tentatively, D is TRBD1 (5 bases). Germline values: CDR1 MNHEY, CDR2 SVGAGI. The V end was cut by 7 bases, the J end by 6 bases, with 18 bases between. The CDR3 is made up of 14 amino acids. CDR3 residues: CASNNFQGSHGYTF. The DNA for the CDR3 is TGTGCCAGCAATAACTTTCAGGGTTCCCATGGCTACACCTTC.

The genes are TRBV4-3 and TRBJ1-3, with D unclear. Per germline, CDR1 LGHNA and CDR2 YSLEER. V lost 0 bases, J lost 2 bases, and 11 bases lay in between. This CDR3 spans 16 amino acids. CDR3 sequence: CASSQDPLAAGNTIYF. The CDR3 DNA is TGCGCCAGCAGCCAAGATCCACTTGCGGCTGGAAACACCATATATTTT.

The chain is built from TRBV10-3 and TRBJ1-1; D is unclear. CDR3 length: 13 residues. The V end lost 1 base, the J end lost 1 base, and 4 bases lay between the germline ends. Germline V CDR1 and CDR2: ENHRY, SYGVKD. CDR3 DNA sequence: TGTGCCATCAGTGAGTACAGGAACACTGAAGCTTTCTTT. Translated: CAISEYRNTEAFF.

The gene calls are TRBV15 and TRBJ1-5, with 7 bases aligning to TRBD1. The CDR3 extends over 13 amino acids. Germline V gene data show CDR1 as LNHNV and CDR2 as YYDKDF (reference sequence). CDR3 loop: CGAGDRGNQPQHF. The CDR3 region has the DNA TGTGGCGCAGGAGACAGGGGCAATCAGCCCCAGCATTTT.

The chain is built from TRBV7-2 and TRBJ1-1, with D possibly matching TRBD1 (5 bases). Germline V gene sequence: CDR1 SGHTA, CDR2 FQGNSA. Trimming shortened V by 5 bases and J by 2 bases, and 18 bases separated the two germline ends. The length of the CDR3 is 16 residues. In nucleotides, the CDR3 is TGTGCCAGCAGCCCGCAACCCTCAGGGTATAACACTGAAGCTTTCTTT. Protein sequence: CASSPQPSGYNTEAFF.

This clone was detected only once. V gene TRBV27 combines with J gene TRBJ2-1; 9 positions match TRBD2. With V trimmed by 6 bases and J by 1 base, 4 bases remained unmatched. Germline CDR1 and CDR2: MNHEY and SMNVEV (reference sequence). The CDR3 covers 15 residues. CDR3 in DNA: TGTGCCAGCAGGATAGCGGGGGATTCCTACAATGAGCAGTTCTTC. Its protein product is CASRIAGDSYNEQFF.

V usage is TRBV19 and J usage is TRBJ1-3; 8 nucleotides agree with TRBD1. The length of the CDR3 is 15 residues. Trimming removed 5 bases from V and 6 bases from J; junction bases left unmatched: 9. Germline-derived CDR1 and CDR2 are LNHDA and SQIVND (reference sequence). CDR3 protein: CASSPGQAFPNTIYF. The DNA of the CDR3 is TGTGCCAGTAGTCCGGGACAGGCTTTCCCAAACACCATATATTTT.

The rearrangement uses TRBV5-1 and TRBJ1-1, with 9 bases aligning to TRBD1. Germline V CDR1 and CDR2: SGHRS, YFSETQ. CDR3 length: 15 amino acids. V lost 2 bases, J lost 1 base, and 3 bases stayed unmatched. Here the CDR3 DNA reads TGCGCCAGCAGCTTCGCGACAGGGGGGAACACTGAAGCTTTCTTT. This sequence encodes CASSFATGGNTEAFF.

The CDR3 region has the DNA TGTGCCACCAGTGAGCCGGGACAGGGGGACTATGGCTACACCTTC. As protein: CATSEPGQGDYGYTF. The chain has TRBV24-1 and TRBJ1-2; 11 bases are shared with TRBD1. From germline, CDR1 is KGHDR and CDR2 SFDVKD. The CDR3 extends over 15 amino acids. J was trimmed by 3 bases and V by 4 bases; bases with no gene match: 3.

The V gene is TRBV29-1, the J gene TRBJ2-1; TRBD1 agrees at 7 bases. This CDR3 is 13 amino acids long. Germline loops: CDR1 SQVTM, CDR2 ANQGSEA. The J segment lost 4 bases and the V segment lost 3 bases, leaving 3 bases of the junction unmatched. The CDR3 sequence is CSVEGQLYNEQFF. CDR3 nucleotides: TGCAGCGTTGAGGGACAGCTTTACAATGAGCAGTTCTTC.

V usage is TRBV24-1 and J usage is TRBJ2-2; 9 positions agree with TRBD1. From germline, CDR1 is KGHDR and CDR2 SFDVKD. Losses at the gene ends were 9 bases for V and 4 bases for J; bases not matched to a gene: 2. The CDR3 contains 13 residues. The CDR3 bases are TGTGCCACCCGGGGACAGGGCACCGGGGAGCTGTTTTTT. It encodes CATRGQGTGELFF.

This sequence joins TRBV3-1 (or the pseudogene TRBV3-2) and TRBJ2-5; no clear D. V lost 0 bases and J 1 base, leaving 9 bases between the germline ends. This CDR3 contains 15 residues. Germline V gives CDR1 LGHDT, CDR2 YNNKEL (reference sequence). The CDR3 region is CASSQDDTAQETQYF. The CDR3 bases are TGTGCCAGCAGCCAAGATGACACAGCCCAAGAGACCCAGTACTTC.

The chain uses TRBV29-1 and TRBJ1-1; D is perhaps TRBD1 (6 bases). Between the trimmed V and J ends, which lost 7 bases and 5 bases, there was a span of 14 bases. This CDR3 region has 12 residues. Germline V CDR1 and CDR2: SQVTM, ANQGSEA. This CDR3 is CSERTTGTEAFF. In nucleotides, the CDR3 is TGCAGCGAGAGAACGACAGGAACTGAAGCTTTCTTT.

This chain's CDR3 is CASGHRQGASNNEQFF. The CDR3 coding sequence is TGTGCTAGTGGCCATCGACAGGGGGCGAGTAACAATGAGCAGTTCTTC. The chain carries TRBV12-5 and TRBJ2-1; 10 nucleotides match TRBD1. The CDR3 consists of 16 residues. V trimming: 6 bases; J trimming: 5 bases; junction bases outside the gene matches: 10. Germline loops: CDR1 LGHNT, CDR2 FRNRAP.

This clone showed up just once. The rearrangement links TRBV2 to TRBJ1-5; weak D call: TRBD1 (6 bases). The CDR3 runs to 15 residues. Germline CDR1 reads SNHLY; CDR2 reads FYNNEI. The germline V and J ends were trimmed by 7 bases and 2 bases, with 15 bases remaining between them. The CDR3 DNA follows: TGTGCCAGCACTAGTACAGGGCTCGGCAATCAGCCCCAGCATTTT. Translated: CASTSTGLGNQPQHF.

The chain carries TRBV27 and TRBJ1-2, with TRBD1 matching over 7 bases. V dropped 3 bases and J dropped 1; count of bases not matched to a gene: 5. The CDR3 extends over 15 amino acids. The germline V gene encodes CDR1 MNHEY and CDR2 SMNVEV (reference sequence). The CDR3 coding sequence is TGTGCCAGCAGTTTGAAAACAGGGGATAACTATGGCTACACCTTC. Translation: CASSLKTGDNYGYTF.

The chain is built from TRBV11-2 and TRBJ1-1; D remains ambiguous. The CDR3 length is 14 residues. Per the germline V gene, CDR1 is SGHAT and CDR2 is FQNNGV. The V end lost 5 bases, the J end lost 1 base, and 11 bases lay between the germline ends. The CDR3: CASSSNKRNTEAFF. Here the CDR3 DNA reads TGTGCCAGCAGCAGTAACAAAAGGAACACTGAAGCTTTCTTT.

The J gene is TRBJ2-7, the V gene TRBV5-4; TRBD1 agrees at 12 bases. With V trimmed by 3 bases and J by 0 bases, 1 base remained unmatched. The CDR3 is 15 residues long. Germline CDR1 SGHNT, CDR2 YYREEE (reference sequence). This CDR3 is CASSWDRGLSYEQYF. Written as DNA, the CDR3 is TGTGCCAGCAGCTGGGACAGGGGGCTCTCCTACGAGCAGTACTTC.

The rearrangement uses TRBV7-5 and TRBJ1-2; the table's D call TRBD1 went unverified against the DNA. TRBV7-5 is an annotated pseudogene. The CDR3 runs 15 residues. CDR3 in DNA: TGTGTCAGAAGCCCTAAAGGTAGGGGATACTATGGCTACACCTTC. Translating gives CVRSPKGRGYYGYTF.

The rearrangement uses TRBV6-1 and TRBJ2-2, with 10 bases matching TRBD1. V was pared by 2 bases and J by 6 bases, with 9 bases of the junction left unmatched. The CDR3 runs 17 residues. Germline V gene sequence: CDR1 MNHNS, CDR2 SASEGT. CDR3 in amino acids: CASSEKFGTGDPGELFF. CDR3 nucleotides: TGTGCCAGCAGTGAAAAATTTGGGACAGGGGACCCCGGGGAGCTGTTTTTT.

The V and J genes are TRBV6-1 and TRBJ1-2; no reliable D call. The CDR3 extends over 14 amino acids. Germline CDR1 is MNHNS and CDR2 is SASEGT. V dropped 2 bases and J dropped 4 bases, with 11 bases sitting between them. Here the CDR3 DNA reads TGTGCCAGCAGTGAATCCGGAAGGAGCTATGGCTACACCTTC. Protein product: CASSESGRSYGYTF.

In this sample, this clone turned up once. This sequence joins TRBV7-3 and TRBJ2-3; D is uncertain. Between the trimmed V and J ends, which lost 3 bases and 4 bases, there was a span of 8 bases. From germline, CDR1 is SGHTA and CDR2 FQGTGA. The CDR3 has 13 amino acids. CDR3: CASSFTAADTQYF. The CDR3 nucleotides are TGTGCCAGCAGCTTTACAGCAGCAGATACGCAGTATTTT. The variable domain in full, completed from reference TRBV7-3 and TRBJ2-3, reads GAGVSQTPSNKVTEKGKYVELRCDPISGHTALYWYRQSLGQGPEFLIYFQGTGAADDSGLPNDRFFAVRPEGSVSTLKIQRTERGDSAVYLCASSFTAADTQYFGPGTRLTVL.

V usage is TRBV7-3 and J usage is TRBJ2-1, with TRBD2 matching over 12 bases. Germline V gene data show CDR1 as SGHTA and CDR2 as FQGTGA. The trim removed 5 bases at V and 6 bases at J, leaving 5 bases unmatched. The CDR3 covers 15 residues. In nucleotides, the CDR3 is TGTGCCAGCAGCCCTCTAGCGGGGGGGCTCAATGAGCAGTTCTTC. As protein: CASSPLAGGLNEQFF.

There are a few counts of this clone. The V and J genes are TRBV19 and TRBJ1-3; 8 bases line up with TRBD1. The CDR3 contains 16 residues. Germline V gene lookup returns CDR1 LNHDA and CDR2 SQIVND (reference sequence). V lost 7 bases, J lost 3 bases, and 11 bases stayed unmatched. The CDR3, as DNA: TGTGCCAGTACTACGCGCAGACAGGGGCTTGGAAACACCATATATTTT. The encoded protein is CASTTRRQGLGNTIYF.